Below are 22 T cell receptor beta chains sequenced from a single sample in a study of blood T cell repertoires in COVID-19. TCRdb keeps only in-frame clones here, not all; method: immunoSEQ multiplex PCR. The sample includes about 190,000 clones, roughly 87% of them seen just once. Sequencing was carried out using peripheral blood. These receptors were obtained from a woman in her sixties with COVID-19, enrolled during active disease.

J is TRBJ2-1 and V is TRBV7-2, with 13 positions matching TRBD2. The CDR3 covers 16 residues. Per the germline V gene, CDR1 is SGHTA and CDR2 is FQGNSA. With 7 bases clipped from V and 4 bases from J, the junction kept 7 bases outside the gene matches. CDR3 region: CASTWGGLAGYNEQFF. DNA of the CDR3: TGTGCCAGCACCTGGGGGGGACTAGCGGGGTACAATGAGCAGTTCTTC. The entire variable domain, with the rest obtained from reference TRBV7-2 and TRBJ2-1, is as follows: GAGVSQSPSNKVTEKGKDVELRCDPISGHTALYWYRQSLGQGLEFLIYFQGNSAPDKSGLPSDRFSAERTGGSVSTLTIQRTQQEDSAVYLCASTWGGLAGYNEQFFGPGTRLTVL.

The V gene is TRBV10-1, the J gene TRBJ1-5; 7 nucleotides line up with TRBD1. Germline V gives CDR1 WNHNN, CDR2 SYGVQD (reference sequence). J lost 6 bases, V lost 6 bases, and 17 bases had no gene match. This CDR3 has 17 amino acids. The CDR3 DNA reads TGCGCCAGCAGGGGTTTATCACTCAGGGGGGCAGGTCAGCCCCAGCATTTT. It yields the protein CASRGLSLRGAGQPQHF.

The chain is built from TRBV6-2 or TRBV6-3 and TRBJ1-1; D unclear. The CDR3 is 10 amino acids. From germline, CDR1 is MNHEY and CDR2 SVGEGT. Trimming took off 6 bases at V and 10 bases at J, with 9 bases between the two ends. The CDR3 DNA sequence: TGTGCCAGCAGCCCAAGCGCAGCTTTCTTT. Its translation: CASSPSAAFF.

This clone was seen only a few times. This chain joins TRBV14 and TRBJ1-2; D possibly corresponds to TRBD1 (5 bases). Germline assignment: CDR1 SGHDN and CDR2 FVKESK. Trimming cost V 5 bases and J 2 bases, with 9 bases left between them. The CDR3 is 13 amino acids. In nucleotides, the CDR3 is TGTGCCAGCAGCGTTGACAGAAACTATGGCTACACCTTC. Translation: CASSVDRNYGYTF.

CDR3 coding DNA: TGTGCCAGCAGCGGGGACAACCTAGCCAAAAACATTCAGTACTTC. Translated: CASSGDNLAKNIQYF. The chain couples TRBV7-9 to TRBJ2-4; D possibly corresponds to TRBD1 (6 bases). Germline loops: CDR1 SEHNR, CDR2 FQNEAQ (reference sequence). Trimming removed 5 bases from V and 0 bases from J, with 11 bases in between. The CDR3 sequence is 15 residues long.

This sequence joins TRBV14 and TRBJ1-2; possible D gene TRBD1, 6 bases. The V end lost 1 base, the J end lost 4 bases, and 13 bases lay between the germline ends. In germline, CDR1 is SGHDN, CDR2 FVKESK. The CDR3 contains 15 residues. The CDR3 DNA follows: TGTGCCAGCAGCCAAGCTTTGGGGGGGCGCTATGGCTACACCTTC. Translated: CASSQALGGRYGYTF.

This chain joins TRBV2 and TRBJ2-7, with D maybe TRBD1 (7 bases). Trimming left V 8 bases short and J 3 bases short, with 11 bases between. The CDR3 totals 12 residues. The germline gives CDR1 SNHLY, CDR2 FYNNEI. The CDR3 is CASRQGGYEQYF. The DNA for the CDR3 is TGTGCCAGCCGACAGGGAGGCTACGAGCAGTACTTC.

This rearrangement joins TRBV27 to TRBJ1-6, with a weak D call TRBD1 (5 bases). The CDR3 is made up of 14 amino acids. V lost 5 bases, J lost 8 bases, and 13 bases lay in between. Germline assignment: CDR1 MNHEY and CDR2 SMNVEV (reference sequence). As DNA, the CDR3 is TGTGCCAGCAGTCTCCGGACATTGGATTCACCCCTCCACTTT. Amino acids: CASSLRTLDSPLHF.

This clone has only a few counts. The V gene is TRBV5-1, the J gene TRBJ1-2, with D perhaps TRBD1 (6 bases). Trimming shortened V by 0 bases and J by 6 bases, and 9 bases separated the two germline ends. This CDR3 comprises 13 residues. Germline CDR1 and CDR2: SGHRS and YFSETQ. CDR3 bases: TGCGCCAGCAGCTTGGGACAGGAGGATGGCTACACCTTC. The encoded protein is CASSLGQEDGYTF.

The V gene is TRBV28, the J gene TRBJ2-5, with 7 bases fitting TRBD2. Germline assignment: CDR1 MDHEN and CDR2 SYDVKM. The length of the CDR3 is 13 residues. V lost 4 bases and J lost 6; bases outside the gene matches: 5. The CDR3 sequence: CASSSGGRQTQYF. CDR3 DNA: TGTGCCAGCAGTTCAGGCGGGAGACAGACCCAGTACTTC. Filled out from reference TRBV28 and TRBJ2-5, the complete variable domain reads DVKVTQSSRYLVKRTGEKVFLECVQDMDHENMFWYRQDPGLGLRLIYFSYDVKMKEKGDIPEGYSVSREKKERFSLILESASTNQTSMYLCASSSGGRQTQYFGPGTRLLVL.

The table lists this clone with a count of one. The chain links TRBV11-2 to TRBJ2-1, with D uncertain. Trimming pared 2 bases from V and 8 bases from J, leaving 7 bases between. This CDR3 has 12 amino acids. Germline CDR1 and CDR2: SGHAT and FQNNGV. The DNA for the CDR3 is TGTGCCAGCAGCTTACTCTCCGATGAGCAGTTCTTC. Its protein is CASSLLSDEQFF.

The gene calls are TRBV27 and TRBJ2-3; 9 bases are a match to TRBD1. This CDR3 region has 13 residues. Trimming removed 8 bases from V and 6 bases from J; junction bases left unmatched: 6. CDR1 and CDR2 from the germline V gene are MNHEY and SMNVEV (reference sequence). This CDR3 reads CASRSTGGDTQYF. The CDR3, as DNA: TGTGCCAGCCGTTCGACAGGGGGTGATACGCAGTATTTT.

This chain uses TRBV7-9 with TRBJ1-4; D not resolved. From germline, CDR1 is SEHNR and CDR2 FQNEAQ (reference sequence). Trimming took 3 bases from V and 6 from J, leaving 11 bases between them. There are 14 residues in the CDR3. CDR3 sequence (DNA): TGTGCCAGCAGCTTTACGGGAGGAGATGAAAAACTGTTTTTT. This sequence encodes CASSFTGGDEKLFF.

The chain links TRBV15 to TRBJ1-2; a weak D match, TRBD1 (5 bases). The germline V gene encodes CDR1 LNHNV and CDR2 YYDKDF (reference sequence). This CDR3 is built from 15 residues. V was cut by 8 bases and J by 7 bases, with 23 bases left in between. The CDR3 loop reads CATGTRGQGSGGYTF. In DNA, the CDR3 is TGTGCCACCGGCACGAGAGGTCAGGGATCTGGTGGCTACACCTTC.

The J gene is TRBJ2-5, the V gene TRBV29-1, with a possible D match to TRBD2 (6 bases). V was trimmed by 5 bases and J by 1 base, leaving 8 bases between them. Germline V gene data show CDR1 as SQVTM and CDR2 as ANQGSEA. The CDR3 length is 12 residues. Here the CDR3 reads CSVTAGQETQYF. The CDR3 nucleotides are TGCAGCGTTACAGCGGGCCAAGAGACCCAGTACTTC. Together with reference TRBV29-1 and TRBJ2-5, the CDR3 gives the full variable domain: SAVISQKPSRDICQRGTSLTIQCQVDSQVTMMFWYRQQPGQSLTLIATANQGSEATYESGFVIDKFPISRPNLTFSTLTVSNMSPEDSSIYLCSVTAGQETQYFGPGTRLLVL.

The chain combines TRBV5-6 with TRBJ2-1; 7 nucleotides line up with TRBD2. CDR1 is SGHDT and CDR2 is YYEEEE in the germline V gene. The CDR3 sequence is 14 residues long. The V gene end was trimmed by 4 bases and the J gene end by 7 bases; junction bases not matched to a gene: 8. Here the CDR3 reads CASSPVGGRNEQFF. DNA of the CDR3: TGTGCCAGCAGCCCGGTGGGCGGGAGAAATGAGCAGTTCTTC.

This chain links TRBV5-4 with TRBJ2-3; possibly TRBD1 for D (5 bases). The germline V gene encodes CDR1 SGHNT and CDR2 YYREEE (reference sequence). Between the trimmed V and J ends, which lost 0 bases and 1 base, there was a span of 9 bases. The length of the CDR3 is 15 residues. The CDR3 reads CASSLDTGRTDTQYF. CDR3 nucleotide sequence: TGTGCCAGCAGCTTGGATACAGGTCGCACAGATACGCAGTATTTT.

The chain has TRBV19 and TRBJ1-1; no clear D. Germline V lookup: CDR1 LNHDA, CDR2 SQIVND (reference sequence). V lost 7 bases and J lost 1, with 7 bases in between. The CDR3 contains 12 residues. The chain's CDR3 is CASTRQNTEAFF. The CDR3 DNA sequence: TGTGCCAGTACCCGACAGAACACTGAAGCTTTCTTT.

This clone was seen a single time. CDR3 amino acids: CASSSGGGEQFF. CDR3 coding DNA: TGTGCCAGCTCGTCAGGAGGTGGTGAGCAGTTCTTC. The genes are TRBV18 and TRBJ2-1, with D maybe TRBD2 (5 bases). The CDR3 has 12 amino acids. Trimming pared 6 bases from V and 9 bases from J, leaving 12 bases between. The V gene's germline CDR1 is KGHSH and CDR2 LQKENI.

This chain joins TRBV5-6 and TRBJ2-6; TRBD1 matches at 7 bases. The CDR3 has 16 amino acids. Germline values: CDR1 SGHDT, CDR2 YYEEEE. The ends lost 0 bases at V and 2 bases at J; junction bases unmatched: 2. CDR3 coding DNA: TGTGCCAGCAGCTTGGACAGGGGAGCTGGGGCCAACGTCCTGACTTTC. Translation: CASSLDRGAGANVLTF.

The rearrangement links TRBV2 to TRBJ2-2; D gene unclear. The CDR3 extends over 13 amino acids. Germline CDR1 SNHLY, CDR2 FYNNEI. The V gene lost 6 bases and the J gene lost 3 bases, with 8 bases spanning the gap. The CDR3 sequence: CASSGHYTGELFF. CDR3 DNA: TGTGCCAGCAGCGGTCATTACACCGGGGAGCTGTTTTTT.

The CDR3: CASSGPGQGDTGELFF. The CDR3, as DNA: TGTGCCAGCAGTGGACCCGGACAGGGGGACACCGGGGAGCTGTTTTTT. V usage is TRBV25-1 and J usage is TRBJ2-2, with 10 nucleotides matching TRBD1. This CDR3 spans 16 amino acids. The V segment lost 4 bases and the J segment 3 bases; nucleotides outside the gene matches: 5. Germline V CDR1 and CDR2: MGHDK, SYGVNS.